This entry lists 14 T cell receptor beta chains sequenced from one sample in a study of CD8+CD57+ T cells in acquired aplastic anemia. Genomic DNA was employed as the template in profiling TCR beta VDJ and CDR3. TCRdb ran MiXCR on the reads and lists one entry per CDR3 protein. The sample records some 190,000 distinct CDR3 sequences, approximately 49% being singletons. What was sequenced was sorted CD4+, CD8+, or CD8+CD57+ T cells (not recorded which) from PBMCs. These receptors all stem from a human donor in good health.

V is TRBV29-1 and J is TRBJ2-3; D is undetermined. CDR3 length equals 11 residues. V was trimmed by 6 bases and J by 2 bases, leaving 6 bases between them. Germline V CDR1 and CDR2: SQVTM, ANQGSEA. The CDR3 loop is CSVVITDTQYF. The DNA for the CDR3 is TGCAGCGTGGTTATCACAGATACGCAGTATTTT.

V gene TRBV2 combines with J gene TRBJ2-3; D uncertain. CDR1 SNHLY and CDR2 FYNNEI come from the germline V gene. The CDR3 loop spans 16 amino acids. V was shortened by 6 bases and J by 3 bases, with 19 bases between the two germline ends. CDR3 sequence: CASRSTVLIRTDTQYF. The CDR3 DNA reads TGTGCCAGCAGGTCAACAGTCCTCATCCGTACAGATACGCAGTATTTT.

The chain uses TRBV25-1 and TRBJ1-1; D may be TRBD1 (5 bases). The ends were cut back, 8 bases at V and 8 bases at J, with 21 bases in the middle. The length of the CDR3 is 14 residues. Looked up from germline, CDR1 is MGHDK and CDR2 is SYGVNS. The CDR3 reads CASAEKTGEGEAFF. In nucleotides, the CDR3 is TGTGCCAGCGCGGAAAAAACAGGAGAAGGAGAAGCTTTCTTT. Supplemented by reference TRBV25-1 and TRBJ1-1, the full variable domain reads EADIYQTPRYLVIGTGKKITLECSQTMGHDKMYWYQQDPGMELHLIHYSYGVNSTEKGDLSSESTVSRIRTEHFPLTLESARPSHTSQYLCASAEKTGEGEAFFGQGTRLTVV.

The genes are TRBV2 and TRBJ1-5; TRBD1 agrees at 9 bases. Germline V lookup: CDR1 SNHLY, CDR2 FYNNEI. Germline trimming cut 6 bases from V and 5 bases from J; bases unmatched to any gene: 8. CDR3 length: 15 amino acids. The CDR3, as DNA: TGTGCCAGCAGCAGCTCCGGGACAGGGTATCAGCCCCAGCATTTT. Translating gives CASSSSGTGYQPQHF.

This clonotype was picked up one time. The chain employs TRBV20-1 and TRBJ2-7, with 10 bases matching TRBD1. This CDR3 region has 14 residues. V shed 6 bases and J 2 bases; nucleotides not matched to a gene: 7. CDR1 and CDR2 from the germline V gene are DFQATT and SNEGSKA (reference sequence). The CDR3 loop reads CSASSGQGAYEQYF. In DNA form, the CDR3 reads TGCAGTGCCAGCAGCGGACAGGGGGCCTACGAGCAGTACTTC.

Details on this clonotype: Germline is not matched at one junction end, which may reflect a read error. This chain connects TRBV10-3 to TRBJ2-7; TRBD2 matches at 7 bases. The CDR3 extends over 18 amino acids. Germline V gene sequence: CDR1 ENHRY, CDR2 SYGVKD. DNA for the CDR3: TGTGCCGTCAGTGACCCACCGACTAGCCGGAGAAGTACCTACGAGCAGTACTTC. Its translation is CAVSDPPTSRRSTYEQYF.

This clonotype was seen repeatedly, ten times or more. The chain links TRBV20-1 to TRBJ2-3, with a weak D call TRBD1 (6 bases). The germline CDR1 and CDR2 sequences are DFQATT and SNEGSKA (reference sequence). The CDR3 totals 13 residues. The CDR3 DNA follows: TGCGGGATCCCAGGGGAATACACAGATACGCAGTATTTT. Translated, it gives CGIPGEYTDTQYF.

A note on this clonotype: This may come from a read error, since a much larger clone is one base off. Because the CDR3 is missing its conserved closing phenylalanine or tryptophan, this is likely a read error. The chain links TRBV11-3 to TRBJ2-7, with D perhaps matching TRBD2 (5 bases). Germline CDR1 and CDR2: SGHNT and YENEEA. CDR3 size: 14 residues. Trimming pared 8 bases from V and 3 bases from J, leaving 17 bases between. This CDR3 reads CASGWTLTGYEQYL. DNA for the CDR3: TGTGCCAGCGGCTGGACTCTCACGGGCTACGAGCAGTACCTC.

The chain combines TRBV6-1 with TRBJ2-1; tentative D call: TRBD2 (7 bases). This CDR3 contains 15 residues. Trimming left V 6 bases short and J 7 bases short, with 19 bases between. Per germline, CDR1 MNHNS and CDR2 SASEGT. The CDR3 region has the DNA TGTGCCAGCAGACTCGGACGGGGGGCGCGGAATGAGCAGTTCTTC. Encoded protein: CASRLGRGARNEQFF.

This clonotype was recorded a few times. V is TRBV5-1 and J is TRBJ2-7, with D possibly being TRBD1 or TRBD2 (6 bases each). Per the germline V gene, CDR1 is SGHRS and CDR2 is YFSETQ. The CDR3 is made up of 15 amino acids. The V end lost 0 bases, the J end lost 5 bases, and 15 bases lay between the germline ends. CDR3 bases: TGCGCCAGCAGCTTGGACACAGGGAGGTCCAACGAGCAGTACTTC. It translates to CASSLDTGRSNEQYF.

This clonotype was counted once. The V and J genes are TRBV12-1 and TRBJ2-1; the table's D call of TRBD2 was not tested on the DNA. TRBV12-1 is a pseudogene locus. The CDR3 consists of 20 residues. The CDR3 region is CASSFGFPSCAGVSINEQFF. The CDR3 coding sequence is TGTGCCAGCAGCTTTGGGTTTCCGTCATGCGCGGGAGTATCGATTAATGAGCAGTTCTTC.

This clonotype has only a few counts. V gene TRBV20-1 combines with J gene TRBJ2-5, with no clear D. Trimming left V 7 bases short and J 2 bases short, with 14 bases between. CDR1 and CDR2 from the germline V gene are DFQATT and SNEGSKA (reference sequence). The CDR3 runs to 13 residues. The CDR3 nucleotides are TGCAGTGTGGACGGGTTCTCGCAAGAGACCCAGTACTTC. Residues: CSVDGFSQETQYF.

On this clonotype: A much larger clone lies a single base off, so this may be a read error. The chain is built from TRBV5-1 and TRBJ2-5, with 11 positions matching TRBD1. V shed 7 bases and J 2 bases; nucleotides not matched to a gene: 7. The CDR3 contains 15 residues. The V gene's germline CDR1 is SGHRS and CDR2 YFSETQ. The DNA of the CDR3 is TGCGCCAGCGGGTCGAGGGACAGGGGGCAAGAGACCCAGTACTTC. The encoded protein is CASGSRDRGQETQYF.

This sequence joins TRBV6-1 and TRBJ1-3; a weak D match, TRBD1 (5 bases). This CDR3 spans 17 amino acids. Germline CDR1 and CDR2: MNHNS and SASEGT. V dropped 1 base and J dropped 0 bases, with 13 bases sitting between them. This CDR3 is CASSEGARVRSGNTIYF. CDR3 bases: TGTGCCAGCAGTGAAGGGGCCAGGGTACGCTCTGGAAACACCATATATTTT.